Below, 25 T cell receptor beta chains from the same sample are listed, as sequenced in a study of blood T cell repertoires in COVID-19. The protocol was immunoSEQ multiplex PCR, while the TCRdb copy is restricted to in-frame clones and leaves out a portion. In the table there are roughly 38,000 clones, roughly 80% of which are singletons. Input material: peripheral blood. The receptors stem from a man aged 50-59 years with active COVID-19.

The V and J genes are TRBV29-1 and TRBJ2-1; D ambiguous. The germline CDR1 and CDR2 sequences are SQVTM and ANQGSEA. This CDR3 has 15 amino acids. V lost 4 bases and J 0 bases, leaving 13 bases between the germline ends. CDR3 bases: TGCAGCGTTGTTGGGCTCCTTAGCTCCTACAATGAGCAGTTCTTC. It yields the protein CSVVGLLSSYNEQFF.

This chain connects TRBV6-5 to TRBJ2-7; 7 nucleotides agree with TRBD2. Germline lookup yields CDR1 MNHEY and CDR2 SVGAGI. CDR3 length equals 15 residues. J gave up 1 base and V 2 bases, and 5 bases lay outside the gene matches. In DNA, the CDR3 is TGTGCCAGCAGTTACGCCGGGGGGACTTCCTACGAGCAGTACTTC. It specifies CASSYAGGTSYEQYF.

The CDR3 reads CASSTRQGVYGYTF. The CDR3 nucleotides read TGTGCCAGCAGCACAAGACAGGGGGTCTATGGCTACACCTTC. V is TRBV7-2 and J is TRBJ1-2; 9 bases match TRBD1. The trim removed 5 bases at V and 4 bases at J, leaving 5 bases unmatched. CDR3 size: 14 residues. Germline CDR1 is SGHTA and CDR2 is FQGNSA.

This chain connects TRBV6-5 to TRBJ1-1; perhaps TRBD1 as D (6 bases). Germline lookup yields CDR1 MNHEY and CDR2 SVGAGI. The CDR3 is made up of 15 amino acids. V lost 6 bases, J lost 5 bases, and 19 bases lay in between. This chain's CDR3 is CASRLRTQGWTEAFF. CDR3 DNA sequence: TGTGCCAGCAGGTTAAGGACACAGGGATGGACTGAAGCTTTCTTT.

This clone was seen more than once but under ten times. The V and J genes are TRBV18 and TRBJ1-3, with a possible D match to TRBD1 (5 bases). Trimming left V 3 bases short and J 0 bases short, with 12 bases between. CDR3 size: 16 residues. The V gene's germline CDR1 is KGHSH and CDR2 LQKENI. CDR3 bases: TGTGCCAGCTCACCGCAGGGAGGGGACTCTGGAAACACCATATATTTT. Its translation: CASSPQGGDSGNTIYF.

The rearrangement joins TRBV10-3 to TRBJ1-6; D call uncertain. V shed 4 bases and J shed 6 bases, with 7 bases lying between them. This CDR3 is built from 13 residues. CDR1 is ENHRY and CDR2 is SYGVKD in the germline V gene. The CDR3 nucleotides read TGTGCCATCAGTGGGGCAGTTAATTCACCCCTCCACTTT. This codes for CAISGAVNSPLHF.

Details on this clone: The sample contains more than one DNA sequence encoding this CDR3. The CDR3 DNA follows: TGTGCCAGCAGTTACTCGACAGGGTTAGGTGAAAAACTGTTTTTT. The encoded protein is CASSYSTGLGEKLFF. The rearrangement uses TRBV6-6 and TRBJ1-4; 7 bases agree with TRBD1. The germline CDR1 and CDR2 sequences are MNHNY and SVGAGI (reference sequence). With 0 bases clipped from V and 7 bases from J, the junction kept 5 bases outside the gene matches. The CDR3 is 15 residues long.

The chain carries TRBV2 and TRBJ1-3, with D unclear. The V gene lost 6 bases and the J gene lost 3 bases, with 6 bases spanning the gap. CDR3 length: 12 residues. The germline CDR1 and CDR2 sequences are SNHLY and FYNNEI. The CDR3 sequence is CASSQDGNTIYF. In DNA, the CDR3 is TGTGCCAGCAGCCAGGATGGAAACACCATATATTTT.

The V gene is TRBV28, the J gene TRBJ1-1; 9 bases are a match to TRBD1. Trimming cost V 5 bases and J 5 bases; bases outside gene matches: 9. This CDR3 has 15 residues. In germline, CDR1 is MDHEN, CDR2 SYDVKM. DNA of the CDR3: TGTGCCAGCAGTCTCCCGGACAGGGGAGGGACTGAAGCTTTCTTT. Its translation: CASSLPDRGGTEAFF. The full variable domain, rest sourced from reference TRBV28 and TRBJ1-1, is DVKVTQSSRYLVKRTGEKVFLECVQDMDHENMFWYRQDPGLGLRLIYFSYDVKMKEKGDIPEGYSVSREKKERFSLILESASTNQTSMYLCASSLPDRGGTEAFFGQGTRLTVV.

This rearrangement joins TRBV11-2 to TRBJ1-2; D perhaps matches TRBD1 (6 bases). Trimming cost V 1 base and J 13 bases, with 16 bases left between them. The CDR3 covers 13 residues. CDR1 is SGHAT and CDR2 is FQNNGV in the germline V gene. CDR3 DNA sequence: TGTGCCAGCAGCTTAGCTTCGGGCAGGGGTTGCACCTTC. Its protein is CASSLASGRGCTF. The full variable domain, in which reference TRBV11-2 and TRBJ1-2 provide the parts outside the CDR3, is EAGVAQSPRYKIIEKRQSVAFWCNPISGHATLYWYQQILGQGPKLLIQFQNNGVVDDSQLPKDRFSAERLKGVDSTLKIQPAKLEDSAVYLCASSLASGRGCTFGSGTRLTVV.

The chain uses TRBV2 and TRBJ1-2; possibly TRBD1 for D (5 bases). The CDR3 sequence is 14 residues long. The germline gives CDR1 SNHLY, CDR2 FYNNEI. With 3 bases removed from V and 7 bases from J, the gap between germline ends came to 15 bases. The CDR3 sequence is CASSDWAGFSGYTF. The CDR3 DNA reads as TGTGCCAGCAGTGATTGGGCAGGGTTTTCTGGCTACACCTTC.

V usage is TRBV29-1 and J usage is TRBJ1-2; 7 nucleotides line up with TRBD1. Germline CDR1 reads SQVTM; CDR2 reads ANQGSEA. After removal of 7 bases from V and 5 bases from J, the junction contained 13 bases not matched to a gene. The CDR3 is made up of 14 amino acids. This CDR3 is CSAKNPGQTYGYTF. The CDR3 DNA sequence: TGCAGCGCCAAGAATCCGGGACAGACATATGGCTACACCTTC.

The chain has TRBV19 and TRBJ2-1; the match to TRBD1 covers 9 bases. The germline gives CDR1 LNHDA, CDR2 SQIVND (reference sequence). This CDR3 region has 15 residues. J was trimmed by 6 bases and V by 7 bases; bases with no gene match: 10. CDR3: CASTPPGQGFNEQFF. The CDR3 nucleotides are TGTGCCAGTACCCCTCCGGGACAGGGCTTCAATGAGCAGTTCTTC.

The J gene is TRBJ1-1, the V gene TRBV27; D might be TRBD1 (5 bases). The germline V and J ends were trimmed by 3 bases and 0 bases, with 8 bases remaining between them. The germline V gene has CDR1 MNHEY and CDR2 SMNVEV (reference sequence). This CDR3 is 14 amino acids long. The chain's CDR3 is CASSLPTVNTEAFF. The CDR3 nucleotides read TGTGCCAGCAGTTTGCCGACAGTGAACACTGAAGCTTTCTTT.

The chain combines TRBV3-1 (or the pseudogene TRBV3-2) with TRBJ2-3; 11 positions match TRBD2. This CDR3 is 16 amino acids long. CDR1 is LGHDT and CDR2 is YNNKEL in the germline V gene (reference sequence). V shed 4 bases, J shed 1 base, and the junction held 4 bases outside the gene matches. CDR3 bases: TGTGCCAGCAGCCTATCGGGACTAGCGGGCACAGATACGCAGTATTTT. This translates into CASSLSGLAGTDTQYF.

The chain carries TRBV5-1 and TRBJ2-2; 8 positions match TRBD1. The germline CDR1 and CDR2 sequences are SGHRS and YFSETQ. J gave up 4 bases and V 4 bases, and 3 bases lay outside the gene matches. The CDR3 length is 14 residues. For the CDR3, the DNA is TGCGCCAGCAGCGATCAGGGGGCCACCGGGGAGCTGTTTTTT. Translating gives CASSDQGATGELFF.

The CDR3 loop is CASSVTQHSYEQYF. CDR3 bases: TGTGCCAGCAGCGTAACGCAACACTCCTACGAGCAGTACTTC. The chain employs TRBV9 and TRBJ2-7, with unresolved D. V lost 1 base, J lost 0 bases, and 8 bases lay in between. CDR3 length equals 14 residues. Germline CDR1 and CDR2: SGDLS and YYNGEE.

The V call is TRBV29-1, the J call TRBJ1-2; TRBD1 matches 10 bases. The CDR3 extends over 14 amino acids. Germline V gene lookup returns CDR1 SQVTM and CDR2 ANQGSEA. J gave up 8 bases and V 3 bases, and 9 bases lay outside the gene matches. The CDR3 reads CSVDMDRGGEGYTF. CDR3 coding DNA: TGCAGCGTTGATATGGACAGGGGGGGAGAGGGCTACACCTTC.

The CDR3 nucleotides read TGTGCCGCCGACAGTGGGGGGTCACCGAACTATGGCTACACCTTC. This codes for CAADSGGSPNYGYTF. This chain joins TRBV6-5 and TRBJ1-2; D perhaps matches TRBD1 (5 bases). The V and J ends lost 11 bases and 2 bases respectively, with 21 bases between them. This CDR3 region has 15 residues. CDR1 MNHEY and CDR2 SVGAGI come from the germline V gene.

The chain recombines TRBV6-5 with TRBJ2-3; TRBD1 might be the D (6 bases). Trimming left V 6 bases short and J 2 bases short, with 12 bases between. This CDR3 contains 14 residues. CDR1 MNHEY and CDR2 SVGAGI come from the germline V gene. CDR3 DNA: TGTGCCAGCAGAACTACAGGGAACACAGATACGCAGTATTTT. Translation gives CASRTTGNTDTQYF.

This chain connects TRBV5-4 to TRBJ2-3; the D is unclear. V was cut by 0 bases and J by 8 bases, with 19 bases left in between. Per the germline V gene, CDR1 is SGHNT and CDR2 is YYREEE (reference sequence). The CDR3 runs 16 residues. For the CDR3, the DNA is TGTGCCAGCAGCTTGGGCCCACCCACAGTTTTTGGTACGCAGTATTTT. This gives the protein CASSLGPPTVFGTQYF.

This clone has just one count. V is TRBV6-2 or TRBV6-3 and J is TRBJ2-1; 7 nucleotides align to TRBD1. The CDR3 runs to 15 residues. Germline CDR1 reads MNHEY; CDR2 reads SVGEGT. With 2 bases clipped from V and 8 bases from J, the junction kept 9 bases outside the gene matches. The CDR3 sequence is CASSYLGQTGDEQFF. The CDR3 nucleotides are TGTGCCAGCAGTTACCTGGGACAGACTGGGGATGAGCAGTTCTTC.

The rearrangement links TRBV5-8 to TRBJ2-3; D may be TRBD1 (6 bases). This CDR3 region has 12 residues. V lost 3 bases, J lost 6 bases, and 8 bases lay in between. In germline, CDR1 is SGHTS, CDR2 YDEGEE. CDR3 residues: CASSSQGDTQYF. The CDR3 DNA reads as TGTGCCAGCAGCTCCCAGGGGGATACGCAGTATTTT. The full variable domain, rest sourced from reference TRBV5-8 and TRBJ2-3, is EAGVTQSPTHLIKTRGQQATLRCSPISGHTSVYWYQQALGLGLQFLLWYDEGEERNRGNFPPRFSGRQFPNYSSELNVNALELEDSALYLCASSSQGDTQYFGPGTRLTVL.

This clone is termed medium-sized (0.01 to 0.1%). The J gene is TRBJ1-1, the V gene TRBV7-6, with D possibly being TRBD1 (6 bases). The CDR3 is 16 residues long. Germline CDR1 is SGHVS and CDR2 is FNYEAQ. Trimming pared 5 bases from V and 3 bases from J, leaving 19 bases between. The CDR3 reads CASSPRGNGLYTEAFF. CDR3 DNA: TGTGCCAGCAGCCCCAGGGGCAACGGTCTATACACTGAAGCTTTCTTT.

The chain has TRBV28 and TRBJ2-2; 11 positions match TRBD1. CDR3 length equals 14 residues. Germline CDR1 reads MDHEN; CDR2 reads SYDVKM. The junction had 2 bases not matched to a gene; V was cut back by 6 bases and J by 5 bases. CDR3 coding DNA: TGTGCCAGCAGGGACAGGGGGCATACCGGGGAGCTGTTTTTT. Its protein is CASRDRGHTGELFF.